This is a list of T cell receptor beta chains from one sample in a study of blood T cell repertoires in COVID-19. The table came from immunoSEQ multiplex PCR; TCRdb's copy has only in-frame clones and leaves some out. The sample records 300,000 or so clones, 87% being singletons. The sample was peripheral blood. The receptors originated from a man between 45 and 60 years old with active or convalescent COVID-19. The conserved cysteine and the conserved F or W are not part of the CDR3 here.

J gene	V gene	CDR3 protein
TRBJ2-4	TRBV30	AWGRGENIQY
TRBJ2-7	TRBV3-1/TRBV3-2	ASSQGERGRSYEQY
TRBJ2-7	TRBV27	ATRIGAGIGSEQY
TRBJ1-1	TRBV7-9	ASSLAQGAAPTF
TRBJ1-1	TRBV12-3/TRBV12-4	ASSLDGNTEAF
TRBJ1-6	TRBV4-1	ASSLRAGQYNSPLH
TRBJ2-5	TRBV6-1	ASSDRGLAGEQETQY
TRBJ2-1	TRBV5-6	ASSLRAREQF
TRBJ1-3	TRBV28	ASRLTGGQVYTIY
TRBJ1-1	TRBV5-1	ASSLLRGTEAF
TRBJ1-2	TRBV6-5	ASRGGGNYGYT
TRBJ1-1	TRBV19	ASSMRRIDEAF
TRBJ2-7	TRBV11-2	ASSIRGEQY
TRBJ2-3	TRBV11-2	ASSLDGSTDTQY
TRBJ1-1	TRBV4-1	ASSQVVRGRRNTEAF
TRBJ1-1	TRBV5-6	ASSLAGVDEAF
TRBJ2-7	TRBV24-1	ATSDITGTGGSKQY
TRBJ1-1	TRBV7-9	ASSLNGQGSTEAF
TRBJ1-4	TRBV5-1	ASSPTSGQGEKLF
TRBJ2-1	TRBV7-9	ASSLALAGGNEQF
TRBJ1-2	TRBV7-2	ASSSTGEYGYT
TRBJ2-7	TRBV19	ASSPGTSYYEQY
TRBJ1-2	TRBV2	ASSGVRDGYT
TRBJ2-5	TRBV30	AWSVWGDQETQY
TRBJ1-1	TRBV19	ASSIPIGRMNTEAF